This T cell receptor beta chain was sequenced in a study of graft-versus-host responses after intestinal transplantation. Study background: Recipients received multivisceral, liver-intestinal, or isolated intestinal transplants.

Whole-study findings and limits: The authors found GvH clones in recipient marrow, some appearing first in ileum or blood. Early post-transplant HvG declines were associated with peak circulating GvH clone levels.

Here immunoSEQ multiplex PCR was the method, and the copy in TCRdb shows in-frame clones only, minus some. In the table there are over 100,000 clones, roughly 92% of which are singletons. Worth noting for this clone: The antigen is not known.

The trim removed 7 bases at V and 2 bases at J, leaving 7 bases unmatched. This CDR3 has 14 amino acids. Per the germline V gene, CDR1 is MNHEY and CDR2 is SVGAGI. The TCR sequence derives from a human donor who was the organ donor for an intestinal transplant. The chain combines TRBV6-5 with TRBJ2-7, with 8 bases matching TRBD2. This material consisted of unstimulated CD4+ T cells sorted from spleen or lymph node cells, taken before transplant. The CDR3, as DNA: TGTGCCAGCACCACTTCGGGACTAGCCTACGAGCAGTACTTC. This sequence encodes CASTTSGLAYEQYF.